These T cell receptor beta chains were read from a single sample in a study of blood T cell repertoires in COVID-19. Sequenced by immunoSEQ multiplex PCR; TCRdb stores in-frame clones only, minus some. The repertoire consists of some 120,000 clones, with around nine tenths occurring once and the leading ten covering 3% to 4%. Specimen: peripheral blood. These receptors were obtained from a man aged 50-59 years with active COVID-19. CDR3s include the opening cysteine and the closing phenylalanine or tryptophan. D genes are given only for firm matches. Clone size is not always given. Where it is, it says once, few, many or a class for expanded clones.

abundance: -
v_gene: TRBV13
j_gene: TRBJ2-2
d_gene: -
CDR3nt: TGTGCCAGCAGCTTTAGGGGAATGGGGACCGGGGAGCTGTTTTTT
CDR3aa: CASSFRGMGTGELFF

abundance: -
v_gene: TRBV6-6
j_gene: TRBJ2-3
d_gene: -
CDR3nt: TGTGCCAGCTTGAAAAGCGTGACGCAGTATTTT
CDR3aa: CASLKSVTQYF

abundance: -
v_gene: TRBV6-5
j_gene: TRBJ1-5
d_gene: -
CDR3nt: TGTGCCAGCAGCTCCGACAGATATAGCAATCAGCCCCAGCATTTT
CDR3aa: CASSSDRYSNQPQHF

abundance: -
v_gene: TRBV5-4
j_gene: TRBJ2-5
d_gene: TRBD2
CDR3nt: TGTGCCAGCAGCTTGGGGGTAGCGGGAGCTCGGAAGACCCAGTACTTC
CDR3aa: CASSLGVAGARKTQYF

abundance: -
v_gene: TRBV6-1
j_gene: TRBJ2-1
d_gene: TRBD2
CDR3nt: TGTGCCAGCAGTGAAGTTGGACTAGCGGGAGGGCCTGTCGGTGAGCAGTTCTTC
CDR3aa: CASSEVGLAGGPVGEQFF

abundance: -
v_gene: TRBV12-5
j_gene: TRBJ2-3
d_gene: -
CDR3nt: TGTGCTAGTGGTGTACAGGGGGGGGCAGATACGCAGTATTTT
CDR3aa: CASGVQGGADTQYF

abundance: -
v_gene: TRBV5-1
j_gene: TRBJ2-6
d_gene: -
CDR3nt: TGCGCCAGCAGCAGGGAGGTTGGTTTTACTGGGGCCAACGTCCTGACTTTC
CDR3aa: CASSREVGFTGANVLTF

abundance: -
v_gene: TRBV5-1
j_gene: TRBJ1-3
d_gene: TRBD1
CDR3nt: TGCGCCAGCAGCTCAGGGGGCTCTGGAAACACCATATATTTT
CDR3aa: CASSSGGSGNTIYF

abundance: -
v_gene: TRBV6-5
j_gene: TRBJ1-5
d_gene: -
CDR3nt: TGTGCCCTCGGGCGGGGGTTCGAGAGCAATCAGCCCCAGCATTTT
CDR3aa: CALGRGFESNQPQHF

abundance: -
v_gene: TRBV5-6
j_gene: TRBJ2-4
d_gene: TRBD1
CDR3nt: TGTGCCAGCAGCCCCAGGACAGGGAAAAACATTCAGTACTTC
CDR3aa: CASSPRTGKNIQYF

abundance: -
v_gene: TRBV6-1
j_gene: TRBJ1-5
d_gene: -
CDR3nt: TGTGCCAGCAGTGAGGCGGGGGGCAATCAGCCCCAGCATTTT
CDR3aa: CASSEAGGNQPQHF

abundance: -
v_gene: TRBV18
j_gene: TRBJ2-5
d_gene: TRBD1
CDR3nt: TGTGCCAGCTCACCAGGACAGGGCATGGAGACCCAGTACTTC
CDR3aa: CASSPGQGMETQYF

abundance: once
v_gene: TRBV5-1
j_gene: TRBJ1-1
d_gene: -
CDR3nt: TGCGCCAGCAGCTCAACAGGGCGTGAAGCTTTCTTT
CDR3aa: CASSSTGREAFF

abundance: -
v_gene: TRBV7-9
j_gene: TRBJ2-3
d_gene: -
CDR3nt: TGTGCCAGCAGACCAGGGTCCCCGGGCACGCAGTATTTT
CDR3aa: CASRPGSPGTQYF

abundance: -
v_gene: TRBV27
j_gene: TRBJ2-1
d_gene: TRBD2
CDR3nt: TGTGCCAGCAGTTTACTGGGAGGGCCTAGGGACAATGAGCAGTTCTTC
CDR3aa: CASSLLGGPRDNEQFF

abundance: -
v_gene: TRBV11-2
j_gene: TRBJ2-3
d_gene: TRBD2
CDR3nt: TGTGCCAGCAGCGGACACCGGGAGGGCACAGATACGCAGTATTTT
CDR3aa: CASSGHREGTDTQYF

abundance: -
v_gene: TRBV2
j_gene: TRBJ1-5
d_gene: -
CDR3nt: TGTGCCAGCAGTGAATCCCTAAGGGGGAGCAATCAGCCCCAGCATTTT
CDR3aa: CASSESLRGSNQPQHF

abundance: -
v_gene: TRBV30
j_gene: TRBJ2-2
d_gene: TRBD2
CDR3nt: TGTGCCTGGAGTGTGTTGACCAGCGGGAGGTACACCGGGGAGCTGTTTTTT
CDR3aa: CAWSVLTSGRYTGELFF

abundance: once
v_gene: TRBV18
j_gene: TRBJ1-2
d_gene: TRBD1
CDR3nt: TGTGCCAGCTCTCCGGGGGACAGGGACTACACCTTC
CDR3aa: CASSPGDRDYTF

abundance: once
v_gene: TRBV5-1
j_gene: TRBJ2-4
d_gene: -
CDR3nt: TGCGCCAGCAGCCTATTGGGAGGCAAAAACATTCAGTACTTC
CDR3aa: CASSLLGGKNIQYF

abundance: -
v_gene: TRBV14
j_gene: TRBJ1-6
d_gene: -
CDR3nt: TGTGCCAGCAGCCAAGCAGGGAGCGGGTATAATTCACCCCTCCACTTT
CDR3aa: CASSQAGSGYNSPLHF

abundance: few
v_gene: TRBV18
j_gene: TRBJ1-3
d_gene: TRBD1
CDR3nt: TGTGCCAGCTCACCGACAATGGACAGGGCTACAGGAAACACCATATATTTT
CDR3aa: CASSPTMDRATGNTIYF

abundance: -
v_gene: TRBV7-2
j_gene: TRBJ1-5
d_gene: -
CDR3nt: TGTGCCAGCAGCCCTCAACAGGGTCCAGCTCAGCCCCAGCATTTT
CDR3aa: CASSPQQGPAQPQHF

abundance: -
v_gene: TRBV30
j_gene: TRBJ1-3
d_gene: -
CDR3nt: TGTGCCTCTAGTCCGGACAACAGGGTCCCATCTGGAAACACCATATATTTT
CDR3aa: CASSPDNRVPSGNTIYF

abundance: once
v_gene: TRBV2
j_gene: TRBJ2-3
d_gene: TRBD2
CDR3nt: TGTGCCAGCAACGAGCGGGGGGGTAGCACAGATACGCAGTATTTT
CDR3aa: CASNERGGSTDTQYF

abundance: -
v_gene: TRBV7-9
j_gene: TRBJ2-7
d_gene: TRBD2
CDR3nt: TGTGCCAGCAGCTTAGCGAAGCCTAGCGGGGGGGCCTCCGAGCAGTACTTC
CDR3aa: CASSLAKPSGGASEQYF

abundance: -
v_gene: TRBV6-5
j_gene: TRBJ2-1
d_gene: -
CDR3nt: TGTGCCAGCATTAGCGAGTCGTGGAAGCAGTTCTTC
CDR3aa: CASISESWKQFF

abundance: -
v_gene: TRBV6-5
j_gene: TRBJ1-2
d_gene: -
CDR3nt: TGTGCCAGCAGTTCCCCCAGTGATGTTTACACCTTC
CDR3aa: CASSSPSDVYTF

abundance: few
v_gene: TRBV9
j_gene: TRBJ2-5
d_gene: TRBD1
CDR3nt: TGTGCCAGCAGCGTGAGCGGGACAGGGGACGAGACCCAGTACTTC
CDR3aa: CASSVSGTGDETQYF

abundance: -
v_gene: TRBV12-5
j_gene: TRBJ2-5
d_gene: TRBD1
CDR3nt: TGTGCTAGTGGTCTGGGACAGCCACAAGAGACCCAGTACTTC
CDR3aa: CASGLGQPQETQYF

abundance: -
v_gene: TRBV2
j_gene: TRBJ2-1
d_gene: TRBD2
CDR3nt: TGTGCCAGCAGTTTGGCGGGAGTAAACAATGAGCAGTTCTTC
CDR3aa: CASSLAGVNNEQFF

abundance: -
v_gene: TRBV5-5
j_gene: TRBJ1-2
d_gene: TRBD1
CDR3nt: TGTGCCAGCAGCTCCGGGACAGGGGCTAACTATGGCTACACCTTC
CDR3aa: CASSSGTGANYGYTF

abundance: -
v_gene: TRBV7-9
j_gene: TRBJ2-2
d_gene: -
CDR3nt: TGTGCCAGCAGCCCCCTTCCGGGTCCGACCGGGGAGCTGTTTTTT
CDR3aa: CASSPLPGPTGELFF

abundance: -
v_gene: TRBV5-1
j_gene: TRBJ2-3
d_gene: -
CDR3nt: TGCGCCAGCAGCTTGGAGCCGAAAACTAGCACAGATACGCAGTATTTT
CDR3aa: CASSLEPKTSTDTQYF

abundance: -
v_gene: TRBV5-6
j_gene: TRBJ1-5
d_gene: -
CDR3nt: TGTGCCAGCAGCTTGAGTGGTTCAGGGTCGGGTCAGCCCCAGCATTTT
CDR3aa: CASSLSGSGSGQPQHF

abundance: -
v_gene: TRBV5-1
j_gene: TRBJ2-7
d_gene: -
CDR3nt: TGCGCCAGCAGCTTGGGTTCTAGCTCCTACGAGCAGTACTTC
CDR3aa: CASSLGSSSYEQYF

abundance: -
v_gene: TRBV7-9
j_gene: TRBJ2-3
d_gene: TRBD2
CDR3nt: TGTGCCATAAACATAGGGGCAGGAGATAGCGGGGGCAGCACAGATACGCAGTATTTT
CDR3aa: CAINIGAGDSGGSTDTQYF

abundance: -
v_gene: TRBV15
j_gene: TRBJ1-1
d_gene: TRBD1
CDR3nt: TGTGCCACCAGACCGGGACAGGGGAGCACTGAAGCTTTCTTT
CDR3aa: CATRPGQGSTEAFF

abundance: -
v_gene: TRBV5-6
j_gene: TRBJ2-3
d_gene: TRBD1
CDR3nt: TGTGCCAGCAGCGCCGGGACAGGGTTGGGGGTGAAAGATACGCAGTATTTT
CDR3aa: CASSAGTGLGVKDTQYF

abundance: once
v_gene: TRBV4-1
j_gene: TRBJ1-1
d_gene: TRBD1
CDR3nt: TGCGCCAGCAGCCCTGGGACAGGCTCCTTCATGAACACTGAAGCTTTCTTT
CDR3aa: CASSPGTGSFMNTEAFF

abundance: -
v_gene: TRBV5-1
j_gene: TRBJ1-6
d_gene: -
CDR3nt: TGCGCCAGCAGGTCGGCAGGGACACTTAATTCACCCCTCCACTTT
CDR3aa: CASRSAGTLNSPLHF

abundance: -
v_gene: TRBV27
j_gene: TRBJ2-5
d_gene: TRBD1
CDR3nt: TGTGCCAGCAGTACGGACAGGGGAAGGGAGACCCAGTACTTC
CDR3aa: CASSTDRGRETQYF

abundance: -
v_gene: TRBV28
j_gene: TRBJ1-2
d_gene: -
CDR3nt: TGTGCCAGCAGTTTTGGGGACATACTCAACTATGGCTACACCTTC
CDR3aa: CASSFGDILNYGYTF

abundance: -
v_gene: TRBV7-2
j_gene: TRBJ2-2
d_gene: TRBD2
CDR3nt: TGTGCCAGCAGCTCGGGACTAGCGGACACCGGGGAGCTGTTTTTT
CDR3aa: CASSSGLADTGELFF

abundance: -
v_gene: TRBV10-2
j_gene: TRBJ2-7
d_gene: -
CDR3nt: TGCGCCAGCAGTGAGTCGTCGTTGTGGGGGGACGAGCAGTACTTC
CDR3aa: CASSESSLWGDEQYF

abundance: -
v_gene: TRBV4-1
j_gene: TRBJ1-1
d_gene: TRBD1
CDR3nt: TGCGCCAGCAGCCAAGTGGGGACAGCGAACACTGAAGCTTTCTTT
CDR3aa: CASSQVGTANTEAFF

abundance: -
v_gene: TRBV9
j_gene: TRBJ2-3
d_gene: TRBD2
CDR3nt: TGTGCCAGCAGCGTACTAGCGGGGGCATTGGCAGATACGCAGTATTTT
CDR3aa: CASSVLAGALADTQYF

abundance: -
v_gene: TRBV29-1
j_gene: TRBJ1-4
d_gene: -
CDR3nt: TGCAGCGCCGGGACTGATGGAACTAATGAAAAACTGTTTTTT
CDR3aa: CSAGTDGTNEKLFF

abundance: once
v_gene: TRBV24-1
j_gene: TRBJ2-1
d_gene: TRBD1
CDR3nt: TGTGCCACCAGTGATCACCGGACAGGGTCATACAATGAGCAGTTCTTC
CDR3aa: CATSDHRTGSYNEQFF

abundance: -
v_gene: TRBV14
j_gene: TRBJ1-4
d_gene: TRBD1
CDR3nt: TGTGCCAGCAGCCAACTTAGACAGGGATCTGGTGAAAAACTGTTTTTT
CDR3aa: CASSQLRQGSGEKLFF

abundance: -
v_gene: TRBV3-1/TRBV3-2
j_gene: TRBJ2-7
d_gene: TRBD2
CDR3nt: TGTGCCAGCAGCCAAGGGCGAGCGGGGACTGAGCAGTACTTC
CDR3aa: CASSQGRAGTEQYF

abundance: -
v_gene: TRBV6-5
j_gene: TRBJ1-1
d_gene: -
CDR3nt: TGTGCCAGCAGTTACTCGCACAGGGTGAACACTGAAGCTTTCTTT
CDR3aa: CASSYSHRVNTEAFF

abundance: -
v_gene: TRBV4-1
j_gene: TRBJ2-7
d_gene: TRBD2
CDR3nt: TGCGCCAGCAGCCAAGAATTTTCTGTGGGAGGGAGCTACGAGCAGTACTTC
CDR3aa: CASSQEFSVGGSYEQYF

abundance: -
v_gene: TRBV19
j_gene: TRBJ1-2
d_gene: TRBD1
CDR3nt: TGTGCCAGTAGCCACGCGGATGTCACAGGGGGCGCGGAGGGCTACACCTTC
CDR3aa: CASSHADVTGGAEGYTF

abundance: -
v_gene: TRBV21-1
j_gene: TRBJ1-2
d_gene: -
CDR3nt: TGTGCCAGCAGCAAAGCTCAAGCAACAGGGGAATATGGCTACACCTTC
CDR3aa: CASSKAQATGEYGYTF

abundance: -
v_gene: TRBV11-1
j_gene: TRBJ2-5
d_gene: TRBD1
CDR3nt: TGTGCCAGCAGCGTTTTGGGTCAGGGGGTGGGGGAGACCCAGTACTTC
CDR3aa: CASSVLGQGVGETQYF

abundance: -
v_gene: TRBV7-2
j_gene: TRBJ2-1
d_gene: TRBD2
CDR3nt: TGTGCCAGCAGCTCCTCCGGGACTAGGATACATGAGCAGTTCTTC
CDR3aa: CASSSSGTRIHEQFF

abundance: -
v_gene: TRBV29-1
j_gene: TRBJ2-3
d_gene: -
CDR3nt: TGCAGCGTTGAGGAGGGGAATACAGGTACAGATACGCAGTATTTT
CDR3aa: CSVEEGNTGTDTQYF

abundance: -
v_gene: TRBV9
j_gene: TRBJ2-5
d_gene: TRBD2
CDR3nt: TGTGCCAGCAGCGTAGATCAAGCGGGACCGCAAGAGACCCAGTACTTC
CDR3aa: CASSVDQAGPQETQYF

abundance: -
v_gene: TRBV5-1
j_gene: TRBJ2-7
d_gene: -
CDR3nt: TGCGCCAGCAGCTTGGCCGGGGGAATCTCCTACGAGCAGTACTTC
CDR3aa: CASSLAGGISYEQYF